Given below is one T cell receptor beta chain in context. Its antigen is unidentified. At one of its ends the junction is not consistent with the germline gene, which may arise from a read error. The data were taken from a study of CD8 T cells in ankylosing spondylitis. Overall study findings and caveats: Typical of ankylosing spondylitis blood, it appeared, was a TCR beta motif of roughly eight highly homologous variants. In peripheral blood, disease-linked CD8+ clones occurred at relatively low frequencies. As reported, disease-linked clones showed significant enrichment in matched ankylosing spondylitis synovial fluid.

With molecular barcodes, quantitative 5'-RACE was used to make the TCR beta libraries. MiXCR was run by TCRdb on the 5' RACE reads, yielding one entry per CDR3 protein. In the table there are about 350,000 distinct CDR3 sequences, 20% to 25% of which are singletons. This CDR3 has 15 amino acids. CDR1 and CDR2 from the germline V gene are SSHAT and FNYEAQ (reference sequence). V and J are TRBV7-7 and TRBJ2-1; TRBD1 is a possible D gene (6 bases). Sequenced sample: blood, either unsorted or a sorted T cell fraction (not recorded which). This TCR was sampled from a male donor with ankylosing spondylitis or in good health (not recorded which). The CDR3 region is CASSLQSDRGDEQFF. For the CDR3, the DNA is TGTGCTAGCAGCTTACAATCGGACAGAGGAGATGAGCAGTTCTTC.